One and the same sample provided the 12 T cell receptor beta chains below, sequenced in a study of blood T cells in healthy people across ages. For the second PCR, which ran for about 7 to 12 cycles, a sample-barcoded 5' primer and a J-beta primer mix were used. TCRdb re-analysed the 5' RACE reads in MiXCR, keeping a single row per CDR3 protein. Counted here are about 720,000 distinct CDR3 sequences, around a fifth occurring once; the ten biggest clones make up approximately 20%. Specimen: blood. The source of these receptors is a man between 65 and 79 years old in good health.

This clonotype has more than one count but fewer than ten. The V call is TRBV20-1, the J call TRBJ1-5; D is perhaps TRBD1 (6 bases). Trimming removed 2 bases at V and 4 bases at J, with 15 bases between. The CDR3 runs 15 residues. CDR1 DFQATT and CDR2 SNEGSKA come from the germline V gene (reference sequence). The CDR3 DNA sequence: TGCAGTGCTAGACCCACAGGGTTCCGGAATCAGCCCCAGCATTTT. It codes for CSARPTGFRNQPQHF.

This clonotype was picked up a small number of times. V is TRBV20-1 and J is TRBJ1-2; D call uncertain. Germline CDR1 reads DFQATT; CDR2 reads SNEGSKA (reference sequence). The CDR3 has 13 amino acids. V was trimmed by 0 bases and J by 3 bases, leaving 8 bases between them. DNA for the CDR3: TGCAGTGCTAGAGATCCAGACCACTATGGCTACACCTTC. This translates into CSARDPDHYGYTF.

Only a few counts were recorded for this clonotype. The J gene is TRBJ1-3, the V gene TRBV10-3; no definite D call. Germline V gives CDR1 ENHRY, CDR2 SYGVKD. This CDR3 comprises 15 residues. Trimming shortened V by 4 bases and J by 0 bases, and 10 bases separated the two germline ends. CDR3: CAISGGRISGNTIYF. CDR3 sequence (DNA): TGTGCCATCAGTGGGGGAAGGATCTCTGGAAACACCATATATTTT.

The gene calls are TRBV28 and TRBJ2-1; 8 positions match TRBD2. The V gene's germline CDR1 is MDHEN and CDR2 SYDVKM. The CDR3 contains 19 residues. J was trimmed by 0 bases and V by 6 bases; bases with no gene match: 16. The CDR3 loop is CASRVSGTTIRSSYNEQFF. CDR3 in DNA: TGTGCCAGCAGGGTTAGCGGGACAACCATCCGGAGCTCCTACAATGAGCAGTTCTTC.

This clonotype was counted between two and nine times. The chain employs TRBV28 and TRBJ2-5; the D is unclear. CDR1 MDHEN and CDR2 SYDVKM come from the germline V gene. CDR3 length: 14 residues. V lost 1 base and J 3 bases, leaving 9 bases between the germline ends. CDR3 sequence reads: CASSLLVQKETQYF. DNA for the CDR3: TGTGCCAGCAGTTTATTAGTCCAGAAAGAGACCCAGTACTTC.

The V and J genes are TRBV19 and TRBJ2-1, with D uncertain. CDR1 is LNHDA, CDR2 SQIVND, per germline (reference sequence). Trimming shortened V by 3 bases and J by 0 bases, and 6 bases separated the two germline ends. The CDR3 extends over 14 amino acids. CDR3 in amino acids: CASSIQSSYNEQFF. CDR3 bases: TGTGCCAGTAGTATCCAGAGCTCCTACAATGAGCAGTTCTTC.

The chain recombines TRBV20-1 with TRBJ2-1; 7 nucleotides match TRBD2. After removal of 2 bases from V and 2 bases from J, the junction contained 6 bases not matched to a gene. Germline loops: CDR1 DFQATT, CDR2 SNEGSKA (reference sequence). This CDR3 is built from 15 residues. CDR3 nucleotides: TGCAGTGCTAGAAAGACTAGCATGACCTACAATGAGCAGTTCTTC. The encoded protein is CSARKTSMTYNEQFF.

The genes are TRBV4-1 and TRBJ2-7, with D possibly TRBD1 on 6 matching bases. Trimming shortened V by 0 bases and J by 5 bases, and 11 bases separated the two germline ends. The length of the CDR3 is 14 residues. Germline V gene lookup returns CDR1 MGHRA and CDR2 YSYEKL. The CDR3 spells CASSQDRTVHEQYF. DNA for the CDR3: TGCGCCAGCAGCCAAGATCGGACAGTCCACGAGCAGTACTTC.

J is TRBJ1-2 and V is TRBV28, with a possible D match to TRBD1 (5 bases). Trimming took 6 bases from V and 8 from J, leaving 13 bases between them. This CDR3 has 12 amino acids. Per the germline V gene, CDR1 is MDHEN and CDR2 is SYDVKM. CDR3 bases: TGTGCCAGCAGCGTATGGGGGAACGGCTACACCTTC. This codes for CASSVWGNGYTF.

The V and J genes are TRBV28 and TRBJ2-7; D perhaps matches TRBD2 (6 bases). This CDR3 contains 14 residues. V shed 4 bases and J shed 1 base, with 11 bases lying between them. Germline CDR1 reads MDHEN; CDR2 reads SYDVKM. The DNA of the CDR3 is TGTGCCAGCAGTTCCATGGGGGGATCCTACGAGCAGTACTTC. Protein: CASSSMGGSYEQYF.

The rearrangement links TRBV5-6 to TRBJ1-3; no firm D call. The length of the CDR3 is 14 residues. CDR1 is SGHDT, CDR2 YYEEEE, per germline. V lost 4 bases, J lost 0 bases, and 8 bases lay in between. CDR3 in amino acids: CASSQTSSGNTIYF. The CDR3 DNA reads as TGTGCCAGCAGCCAGACTAGCTCTGGAAACACCATATATTTT.

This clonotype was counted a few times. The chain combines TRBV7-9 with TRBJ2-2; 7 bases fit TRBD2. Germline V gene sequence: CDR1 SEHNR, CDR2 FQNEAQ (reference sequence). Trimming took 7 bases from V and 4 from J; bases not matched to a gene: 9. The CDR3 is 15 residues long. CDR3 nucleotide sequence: TGTGCCAGCACCTGGGGGGGTACGAGCACCGGGGAGCTGTTTTTT. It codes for CASTWGGTSTGELFF.